This entry lists 16 T cell receptor beta chains sequenced from one sample in a study of blood T cells in healthy people across ages. It was with a sample-barcoded 5' primer and a J-beta primer mix that a second PCR of roughly 7 to 12 cycles was run. MiXCR was run by TCRdb on the 5' RACE reads, yielding one entry per CDR3 protein. The data hold nearly 1 million distinct CDR3 sequences, with roughly 51% observed a single time. The sequencing sample was made of blood. The receptors derive from a woman aged 60 to 75 in good health.

This clonotype was found a few times. The chain couples TRBV10-3 to TRBJ2-3; TRBD2 matches at 7 bases. Germline V gene data show CDR1 as ENHRY and CDR2 as SYGVKD. The CDR3 is 16 amino acids. Trimming at V came to 1 base and at J to 2 bases, leaving 6 bases not matched to a gene. The CDR3 spells CAISEWSSGITDTQYF. CDR3 coding DNA: TGTGCCATCAGTGAGTGGTCTAGCGGAATCACAGATACGCAGTATTTT.

This clonotype has more than one count but fewer than ten. The CDR3 sequence: CASSGGNSYEQYF. CDR3 coding DNA: TGTGCCAGCAGTGGGGGAAACTCCTACGAGCAGTACTTC. The chain links TRBV6-2 or TRBV6-3 to TRBJ2-7, with D perhaps TRBD1 or TRBD2 (5 bases each). CDR3 length: 13 amino acids. The germline V gene has CDR1 MNHEY and CDR2 SVGEGT. Trimming took off 5 bases at V and 0 bases at J, with 8 bases between the two ends.

In this sample, this clonotype turned up a few times. This chain links TRBV28 with TRBJ2-1; no clear D gene. V was cut by 2 bases and J by 10 bases, with 9 bases left in between. There are 12 residues in the CDR3. Germline assignment: CDR1 MDHEN and CDR2 SYDVKM. The CDR3 DNA reads TGTGCCAGCAGTTTACCCCTCTGGGAGCAGTTCTTC. This encodes CASSLPLWEQFF. The complete variable domain, with remaining parts taken from reference TRBV28 and TRBJ2-1, reads DVKVTQSSRYLVKRTGEKVFLECVQDMDHENMFWYRQDPGLGLRLIYFSYDVKMKEKGDIPEGYSVSREKKERFSLILESASTNQTSMYLCASSLPLWEQFFGPGTRLTVL.

V is TRBV20-1 and J is TRBJ2-1, with TRBD2 as a possible D gene (5 bases). The CDR3 spans 14 residues. Trimming removed 4 bases at V and 4 bases at J, with 14 bases between. The germline V gene encodes CDR1 DFQATT and CDR2 SNEGSKA (reference sequence). The CDR3 loop is CSATLAGRYNEQFF. The CDR3 DNA reads TGCAGTGCTACCCTGGCGGGTAGATACAATGAGCAGTTCTTC.

This chain connects TRBV5-6 to TRBJ2-4, with 7 bases identical to TRBD2. The J call may be incorrect, as the DNA end agrees better with TRBJ2-5. The CDR3 contains 16 residues. CDR1 is SGHDT, CDR2 YYEEEE, per germline. Here the CDR3 reads CASSLGGGPSGETQYF. As DNA, the CDR3 is TGTGCCAGCAGCTTGGGGGGAGGGCCTTCCGGGGAGACCCAGTACTTC.

This clonotype was picked up one time. CDR3 protein: CAPAGQGAGGYTF. CDR3 in DNA: TGTGCGCCCGCGGGACAGGGGGCCGGTGGCTACACCTTC. V is TRBV27 and J is TRBJ1-2; the match to TRBD1 covers 12 bases. CDR1 is MNHEY, CDR2 SMNVEV, per germline (reference sequence). CDR3 size: 13 residues.

The chain couples TRBV12-3 or TRBV12-4 to TRBJ1-2; TRBD1 is a possible D gene (5 bases). The CDR3 extends over 12 amino acids. V lost 3 bases to trimming and J lost 8 bases, with 10 bases between them. The CDR3 coding sequence is TGTGCCAGCAGTTTTTTAGGGGACGGCTACACCTTC. Its translation is CASSFLGDGYTF.

J is TRBJ2-5 and V is TRBV7-2; D might be TRBD1 (6 bases). Germline assignment: CDR1 SGHTA and CDR2 FQGNSA. The CDR3 consists of 15 residues. With 5 bases removed from V and 1 base from J, the gap between germline ends came to 14 bases. In DNA form, the CDR3 reads TGTGCCAGCAGCACAGGACAGAGTACCCAAGAGACCCAGTACTTC. Protein: CASSTGQSTQETQYF.

The CDR3 reads CASSLTQIVNNSPLHF. In DNA form, the CDR3 reads TGTGCCAGCAGTCTTACACAGATAGTCAATAATTCACCCCTCCACTTT. The chain is built from TRBV28 and TRBJ1-6; D ambiguous. The germline CDR1 and CDR2 sequences are MDHEN and SYDVKM. The CDR3 is 16 residues long. V was pared by 5 bases and J by 5 bases, with 16 bases between.

This clonotype was counted between two and nine times. V and J are TRBV12-3 or TRBV12-4 and TRBJ2-7, with D tentatively TRBD2 (6 bases). The CDR3 length is 15 residues. The V end lost 1 base, the J end lost 2 bases, and 12 bases lay between the germline ends. The CDR3, as DNA: TGTGCCAGCAGTTTAGAGGAGGGAACCGCCTACGAGCAGTACTTC. Amino acids: CASSLEEGTAYEQYF.

The sample holds many counts of this clonotype. This chain joins TRBV28 and TRBJ2-3; 9 bases fit TRBD2. Germline assignment: CDR1 MDHEN and CDR2 SYDVKM. V dropped 11 bases and J dropped 1; count of bases not matched to a gene: 4. CDR3 length: 13 residues. The CDR3 DNA reads as TGTGCCGTAGAGCGGGAGGGCACAGATACGCAGTATTTT. Its protein is CAVEREGTDTQYF.

CDR3 in amino acids: CASSSTLANEQFF. CDR3 sequence (DNA): TGTGCCAGCAGCTCAACACTAGCCAATGAGCAGTTCTTC. The V call is TRBV7-2, the J call TRBJ2-1; D might be TRBD2 (6 bases). Trimming cost V 4 bases and J 6 bases, with 10 bases left between them. This CDR3 has 13 amino acids. Germline CDR1 reads SGHTA; CDR2 reads FQGNSA.

V usage is TRBV27 and J usage is TRBJ2-3; D ambiguous. Looked up from germline, CDR1 is MNHEY and CDR2 is SMNVEV (reference sequence). The V gene lost 3 bases and the J gene lost 2 bases, with 9 bases spanning the gap. This CDR3 contains 14 residues. The CDR3 DNA sequence: TGTGCCAGCAGTTTCGCCGTCACCACAGATACGCAGTATTTT. Residues: CASSFAVTTDTQYF.

This chain links TRBV6-9 with TRBJ2-1; 13 nucleotides agree with TRBD2. The CDR3 is made up of 20 amino acids. The V segment lost 5 bases and the J segment 1 base; nucleotides outside the gene matches: 14. Germline loops: CDR1 MNHGY, CDR2 SVAAGI. The CDR3, as DNA: TGTGCCAGCAGTGCCTACGGGCCCGGGACTAGCGGGATATCCTACAATGAGCAGTTCTTC. This sequence encodes CASSAYGPGTSGISYNEQFF.

The rearrangement links TRBV5-6 to TRBJ2-5; 13 bases are a match to TRBD2. J lost 11 bases, V lost 4 bases, and 11 bases had no gene match. In germline, CDR1 is SGHDT, CDR2 YYEEEE. This CDR3 comprises 15 residues. CDR3 residues: CASSVGLAGRNEQYF. The DNA for the CDR3 is TGTGCCAGCAGCGTGGGACTAGCGGGAAGGAATGAGCAGTACTTC.

Comments on this clonotype: A much bigger clone sits one base away, suggesting this may be a read error. The genes are TRBV20-1 and TRBJ1-1, with D perhaps matching TRBD1 (6 bases). The CDR3 length is 14 residues. V shed 6 bases and J shed 3 bases, with 17 bases lying between them. Germline V gene sequence: CDR1 DFQATT, CDR2 SNEGSKA (reference sequence). In DNA, the CDR3 is TGCAGTGCCAATAGGGGGGCAGAGGACACTGAAGCTTTCTTT. Translating it yields CSANRGAEDTEAFF.